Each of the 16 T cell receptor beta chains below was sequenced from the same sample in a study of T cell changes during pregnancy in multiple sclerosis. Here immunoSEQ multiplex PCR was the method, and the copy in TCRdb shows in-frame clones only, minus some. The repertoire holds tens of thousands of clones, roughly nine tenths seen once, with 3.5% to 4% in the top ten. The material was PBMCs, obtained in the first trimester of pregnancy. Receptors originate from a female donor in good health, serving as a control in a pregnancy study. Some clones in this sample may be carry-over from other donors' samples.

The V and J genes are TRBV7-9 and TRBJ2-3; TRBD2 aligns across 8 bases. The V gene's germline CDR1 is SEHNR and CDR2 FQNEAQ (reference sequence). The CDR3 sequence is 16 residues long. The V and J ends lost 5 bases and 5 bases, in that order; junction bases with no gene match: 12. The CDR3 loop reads CASSPRGAGAQDTQYF. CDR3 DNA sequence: TGTGCCAGCAGCCCCCGAGGAGCGGGAGCTCAAGATACGCAGTATTTT.

The CDR3 reads CASSVADKPLLNQNHTGELFF. In nucleotides, the CDR3 is TGTGCCAGCAGCGTCGCGGACAAGCCGCTCTTAAACCAAAATCACACCGGGGAGCTGTTTTTT. The V call is TRBV9, the J call TRBJ2-2, with D possibly matching TRBD1 (5 bases). This CDR3 region has 21 residues. Germline V gene sequence: CDR1 SGDLS, CDR2 YYNGEE. V was pared by 2 bases and J by 3 bases, with 29 bases between.

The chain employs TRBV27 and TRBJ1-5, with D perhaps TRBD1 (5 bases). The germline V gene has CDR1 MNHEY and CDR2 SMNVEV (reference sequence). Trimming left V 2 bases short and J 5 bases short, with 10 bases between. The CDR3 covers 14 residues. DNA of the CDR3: TGTGCCAGCAGTTTACAGGGTAGGGATCAGCCCCAGCATTTT. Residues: CASSLQGRDQPQHF.

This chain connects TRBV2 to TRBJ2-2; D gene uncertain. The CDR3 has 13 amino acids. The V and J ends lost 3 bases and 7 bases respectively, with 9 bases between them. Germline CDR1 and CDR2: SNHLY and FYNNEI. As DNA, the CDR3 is TGTGCCAGCAGTGATGAGGATGGCGGGGAGCTGTTTTTT. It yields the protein CASSDEDGGELFF.

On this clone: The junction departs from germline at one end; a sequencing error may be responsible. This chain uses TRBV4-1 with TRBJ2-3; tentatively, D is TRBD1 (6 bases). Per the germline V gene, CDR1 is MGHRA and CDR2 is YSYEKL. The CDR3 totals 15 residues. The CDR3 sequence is CASSKDRQVADTQYF. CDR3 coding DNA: TGCGCCAGCAGCAAAGACCGACAGGTTGCAGATACGCAGTATTTT.

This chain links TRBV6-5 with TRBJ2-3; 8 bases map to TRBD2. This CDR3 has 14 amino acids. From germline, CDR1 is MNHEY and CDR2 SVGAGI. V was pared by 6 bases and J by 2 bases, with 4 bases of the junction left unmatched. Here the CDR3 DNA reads TGTGCCAGCAGGCCAGCGGGAGTCACAGATACGCAGTATTTT. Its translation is CASRPAGVTDTQYF.

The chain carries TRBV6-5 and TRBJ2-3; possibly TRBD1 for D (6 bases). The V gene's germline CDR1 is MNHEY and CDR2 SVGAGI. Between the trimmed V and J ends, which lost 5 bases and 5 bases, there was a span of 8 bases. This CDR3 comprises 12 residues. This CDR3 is CASSQDRDTQYF. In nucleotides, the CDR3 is TGTGCCAGCAGTCAGGACAGAGATACGCAGTATTTT.

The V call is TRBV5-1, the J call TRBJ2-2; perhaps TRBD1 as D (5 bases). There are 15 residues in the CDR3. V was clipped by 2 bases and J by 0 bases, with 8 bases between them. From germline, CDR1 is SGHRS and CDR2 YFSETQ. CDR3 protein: CASSLDSANTGELFF. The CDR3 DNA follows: TGCGCCAGCAGCTTAGACAGTGCGAACACCGGGGAGCTGTTTTTT.

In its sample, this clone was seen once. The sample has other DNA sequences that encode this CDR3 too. CDR3 DNA: TGTGCCAGCAGTGAGGGACTAGCGGGAGGCCCTCCCTACAATGAGCAGTTCTTC. As protein: CASSEGLAGGPPYNEQFF. The rearrangement uses TRBV25-1 and TRBJ2-1; the match to TRBD2 covers 15 bases. The CDR3 extends over 18 amino acids. CDR1 is MGHDK and CDR2 is SYGVNS in the germline V gene. The J segment lost 2 bases and the V segment lost 3 bases, leaving 5 bases of the junction unmatched.

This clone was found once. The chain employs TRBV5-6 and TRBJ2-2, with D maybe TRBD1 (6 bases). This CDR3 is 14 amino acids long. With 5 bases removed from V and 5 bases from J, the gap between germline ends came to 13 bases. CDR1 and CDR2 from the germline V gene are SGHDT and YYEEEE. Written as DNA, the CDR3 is TGTGCCAGCAGACCGGACAGCTTGACCGGGGAGCTGTTTTTT. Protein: CASRPDSLTGELFF.

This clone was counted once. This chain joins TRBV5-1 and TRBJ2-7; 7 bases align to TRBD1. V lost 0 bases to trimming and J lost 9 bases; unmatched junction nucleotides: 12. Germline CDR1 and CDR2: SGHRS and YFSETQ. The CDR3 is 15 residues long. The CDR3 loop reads CASSLGRGNIPGQYF. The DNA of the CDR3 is TGCGCCAGCAGCTTGGGCAGGGGGAATATTCCGGGGCAGTACTTC.

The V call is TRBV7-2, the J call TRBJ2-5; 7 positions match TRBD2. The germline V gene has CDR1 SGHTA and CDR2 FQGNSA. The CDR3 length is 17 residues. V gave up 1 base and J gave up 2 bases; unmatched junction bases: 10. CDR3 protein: CASSLGRWAGEQETQYF. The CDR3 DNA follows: TGTGCCAGCAGCTTAGGGAGGTGGGCGGGAGAGCAAGAGACCCAGTACTTC.

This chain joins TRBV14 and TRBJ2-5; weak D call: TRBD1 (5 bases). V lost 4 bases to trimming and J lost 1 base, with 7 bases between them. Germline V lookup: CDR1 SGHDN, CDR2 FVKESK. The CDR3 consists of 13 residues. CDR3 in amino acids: CASSPDSQETQYF. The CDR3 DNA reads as TGTGCCAGCAGCCCTGACAGCCAAGAGACCCAGTACTTC.

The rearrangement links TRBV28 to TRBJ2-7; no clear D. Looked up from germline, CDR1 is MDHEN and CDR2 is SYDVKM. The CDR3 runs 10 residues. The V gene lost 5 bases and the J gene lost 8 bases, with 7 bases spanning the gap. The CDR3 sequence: CASSLDKQYF. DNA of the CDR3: TGTGCCAGCAGTCTAGATAAGCAGTACTTC.

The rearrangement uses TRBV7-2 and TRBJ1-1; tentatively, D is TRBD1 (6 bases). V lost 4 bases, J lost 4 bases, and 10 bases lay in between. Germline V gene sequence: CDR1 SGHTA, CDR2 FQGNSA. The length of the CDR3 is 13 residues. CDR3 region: CASSSQGTTEAFF. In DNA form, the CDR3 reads TGTGCCAGCAGCTCACAGGGAACCACTGAAGCTTTCTTT.

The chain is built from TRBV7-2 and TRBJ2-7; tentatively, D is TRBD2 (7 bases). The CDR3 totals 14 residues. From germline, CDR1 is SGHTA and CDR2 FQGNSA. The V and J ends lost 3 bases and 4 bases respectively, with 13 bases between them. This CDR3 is CASSFGGASYEQYF. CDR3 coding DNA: TGTGCCAGCAGCTTTGGGGGGGCGAGTTACGAGCAGTACTTC.